The rows below give T cell receptor beta chains drawn from one sample of a study of T cell repertoires in cytomegalovirus infection. TCRdb re-analysed the reads in MiXCR, keeping a single row per CDR3 protein. The sample shows more than 140,000 distinct CDR3 sequences, 6.5% of them seen only once. Sequencing was carried out using PBMCs. These receptors originate from a human donor in good health (CMV status not recorded). Some clones in this sample may be carry-over from other donors' samples. Both conserved end residues are part of each CDR3. Each record gives: D gene, clone size, J gene, V gene, CDR3 protein, CDR3 DNA. A D gene is named only where the DNA matches it firmly. Clone size is shown for a subset of rows, as once, few, many or a class of expanded clone.

. | many | TRBJ2-1 | TRBV7-2 | CASSLVGLAVNEQFF | TGTGCCAGCAGCTTAGTGGGATTAGCGGTCAATGAGCAGTTCTTC
TRBD2 | many | TRBJ2-1 | TRBV19 | CASSSRGSGGYNEQFF | TGTGCCAGTAGTTCCCGGGGAAGCGGGGGTTACAATGAGCAGTTCTTC
. | many | TRBJ1-4 | TRBV19 | CASSKRGLATNEKLFF | TGTGCCAGTAGTAAAAGGGGACTTGCAACTAATGAAAAACTGTTTTTT
. | few | TRBJ1-1 | TRBV15 | CATSRSWGAGPEAFF | TGTGCCACCAGCCGATCCTGGGGGGCCGGGCCTGAAGCTTTCTTT
TRBD1 | many | TRBJ1-1 | TRBV10-3 | CAISVDRGLTEAFF | TGTGCCATCAGTGTGGACAGGGGGCTTACTGAAGCTTTCTTT
TRBD1 | many | TRBJ2-1 | TRBV7-2 | CASSQPGQRINEQFF | TGTGCCAGCAGCCAGCCGGGACAGCGTATTAATGAGCAGTTCTTC
TRBD1 | many | TRBJ2-5 | TRBV6-2/TRBV6-3 | CASSSGQGIWETQYF | TGTGCCAGCAGTTCCGGACAGGGGATCTGGGAGACCCAGTACTTC
. | many | TRBJ1-1 | TRBV11-1 | CASSSTGPAEAFF | TGTGCCAGCAGCTCCACAGGGCCCGCTGAAGCTTTCTTT
TRBD2 | . | TRBJ2-7 | TRBV7-9 | CASSRDSGGYEQYF | TGTGCCAGCAGCCGAGACAGCGGGGGGTACGAGCAGTACTTC
. | many | TRBJ1-3 | TRBV20-1 | CSATPGRGRNTIYF | TGCAGTGCTACCCCGGGGAGGGGTAGAAACACCATATATTTT
. | medium-sized | TRBJ1-1 | TRBV7-2 | CATLPTSPGLNTEAFF | TGTGCCACCCTCCCAACTTCCCCAGGTCTGAACACTGAAGCTTTCTTT
. | many | TRBJ1-1 | TRBV7-9 | CASSLDSWSPEAFF | TGTGCCAGCAGCTTAGACAGCTGGAGCCCCGAAGCTTTCTTT
. | many | TRBJ2-5 | TRBV2 | CASSLGLVETQYF | TGTGCCAGCAGCCTAGGGTTGGTGGAGACCCAGTACTTC
. | . | TRBJ2-3 | TRBV7-3 | CASSGSSTDTQYF | TGTGCCAGCAGCGGCTCTAGCACAGATACGCAGTATTTT
. | many | TRBJ2-5 | TRBV7-2 | CASSLAVGKETQYF | TGTGCCAGCAGCTTAGCCGTGGGGAAGGAGACCCAGTACTTC
. | many | TRBJ2-1 | TRBV28 | CASSLSILNEQFF | TGTGCCAGCAGTTTATCGATCTTGAATGAGCAGTTCTTC
. | few | TRBJ1-1 | TRBV19 | CASRKPGGAEAFF | TGTGCCAGTAGAAAACCCGGGGGAGCTGAAGCTTTCTTT
TRBD1 | . | TRBJ1-2 | TRBV28 | CASSLIQGGLGYTF | TGTGCCAGCAGTTTAATACAGGGGGGCCTAGGCTACACCTTC
TRBD1 | few | TRBJ2-5 | TRBV29-1 | CSVGTGKETQYF | TGCAGCGTAGGGACAGGGAAAGAGACCCAGTACTTC
TRBD1 | many | TRBJ2-7 | TRBV6-2/TRBV6-3 | CASSYLGQGWDEQYF | TGTGCCAGCAGCTATCTAGGACAGGGATGGGACGAGCAGTACTTC
. | many | TRBJ2-3 | TRBV10-3 | CAISEGTERDTQYF | TGTGCCATCAGTGAGGGAACAGAGAGAGATACGCAGTATTTT
. | many | TRBJ2-2 | TRBV7-2 | CASSPRPDGELFF | TGTGCCAGCAGCCCCCGCCCCGACGGGGAGCTGTTTTTT
TRBD2 | many | TRBJ2-7 | TRBV7-2 | CASSPLRGAFYEQYF | TGTGCCAGCAGCCCCTTGCGGGGGGCCTTCTACGAGCAGTACTTC
. | . | TRBJ2-3 | TRBV7-9 | CASSLAWQGRRDTQYF | TGTGCCAGCAGCTTAGCGTGGCAGGGGCGACGCGATACGCAGTATTTT
. | many | TRBJ1-2 | TRBV7-2 | CASSLGSGNYGYTF | TGTGCCAGCAGCTTAGGTTCAGGGAACTATGGCTACACCTTC
TRBD2 | many | TRBJ2-5 | TRBV12-3/TRBV12-4 | CASSYGLAGSGETQYF | TGTGCCAGCAGTTACGGACTAGCGGGTTCGGGAGAGACCCAGTACTTC
. | many | TRBJ2-5 | TRBV6-6 | CASSLSRGSFETQYF | TGTGCCAGCAGTCTTTCTCGCGGTAGCTTCGAGACCCAGTACTTC
. | many | TRBJ1-5 | TRBV12-3/TRBV12-4 | CASSRTSNQPQHF | TGTGCCAGCAGCCGAACCTCCAATCAGCCCCAGCATTTT
. | many | TRBJ1-5 | TRBV2 | CASSGGYSNQPQHF | TGTGCCAGCAGTGGGGGTTATAGCAATCAGCCCCAGCATTTT
TRBD1 | few | TRBJ1-1 | TRBV2 | CASLRDRVNTEAFF | TGTGCCAGCCTCCGGGACAGGGTGAACACTGAAGCTTTCTTT
. | many | TRBJ2-3 | TRBV7-7 | CASSMGGDADTQYF | TGTGCTAGCAGCATGGGAGGTGACGCAGATACGCAGTATTTT
. | . | TRBJ2-2 | TRBV2 | CASSEGSMNTGELFF | TGTGCCAGCAGTGAGGGCAGCATGAACACCGGGGAGCTGTTTTTT
TRBD2 | many | TRBJ2-1 | TRBV6-2/TRBV6-3 | CASRLGLATYNEQFF | TGTGCCAGCAGATTAGGACTAGCGACCTACAATGAGCAGTTCTTC
. | . | TRBJ2-4 | TRBV19 | CASSSGVINIQYF | TGTGCCAGTAGTTCGGGGGTAATAAACATTCAGTACTTC
. | . | TRBJ2-1 | TRBV11-2 | CASSLGVGRINEQFF | TGTGCCAGCAGCTTAGGTGTGGGTCGGATTAATGAGCAGTTCTTC
TRBD2 | many | TRBJ2-3 | TRBV7-9 | CASSLVGGVAYF | TGTGCCAGCAGCCTCGTGGGGGGGGTCGCGTATTTT
TRBD1 | once | TRBJ2-1 | TRBV27 | CASQGANNEQFF | TGTGCCAGCCAGGGGGCAAACAATGAGCAGTTCTTC
TRBD2 | many | TRBJ2-3 | TRBV7-9 | CASSELLAGLLSDTQYF | TGTGCCAGCAGCGAACTACTAGCGGGGCTCTTATCAGATACGCAGTATTTT
. | . | TRBJ2-5 | TRBV7-3 | CASSPGVGETQYF | TGTGCCAGCAGCCCCGGGGTTGGGGAGACCCAGTACTTC
. | many | TRBJ2-6 | TRBV7-4 | CASSMHRGGRSGANVLTF | TGTGCCAGCAGCATGCACAGGGGGGGTAGATCTGGGGCCAACGTCCTGACTTTC
TRBD1 | many | TRBJ2-7 | TRBV10-3 | CAIRGQGEGEQYF | TGTGCCATCAGGGGACAGGGTGAAGGGGAGCAGTACTTC
. | . | TRBJ2-2 | TRBV7-2 | CASSQGGSSAGELFF | TGTGCCAGCAGCCAAGGGGGTTCCAGCGCCGGGGAGCTGTTTTTT
. | many | TRBJ1-5 | TRBV19 | CASSLPGTRQPQHF | TGTGCCAGTAGCCTTCCAGGGACACGGCAGCCCCAGCATTTT
. | many | TRBJ1-6 | TRBV7-2 | CASSLNRGSPLHF | TGTGCCAGCAGCTTAAACAGAGGTTCACCCCTCCACTTT
TRBD1 | . | TRBJ1-2 | TRBV5-1 | CASSTGGGGLRGYTF | TGCGCCAGCAGCACAGGGGGTGGGGGTCTACGTGGCTACACCTTC
TRBD2 | . | TRBJ2-1 | TRBV6-1 | CASSERGPRGEQFF | TGTGCCAGCAGCGAGCGGGGGCCAAGGGGTGAGCAGTTCTTC